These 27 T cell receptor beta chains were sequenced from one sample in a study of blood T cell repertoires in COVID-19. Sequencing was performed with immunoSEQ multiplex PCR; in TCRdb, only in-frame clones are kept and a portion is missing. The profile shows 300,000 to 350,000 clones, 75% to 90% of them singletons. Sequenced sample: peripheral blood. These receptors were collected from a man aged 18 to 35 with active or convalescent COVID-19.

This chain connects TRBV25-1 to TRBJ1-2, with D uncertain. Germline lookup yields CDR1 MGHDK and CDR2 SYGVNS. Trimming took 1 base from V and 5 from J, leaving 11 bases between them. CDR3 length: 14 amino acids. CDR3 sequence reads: CASSESERRYGYTF. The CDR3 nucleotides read TGTGCCAGCAGTGAATCCGAAAGGCGGTATGGCTACACCTTC.

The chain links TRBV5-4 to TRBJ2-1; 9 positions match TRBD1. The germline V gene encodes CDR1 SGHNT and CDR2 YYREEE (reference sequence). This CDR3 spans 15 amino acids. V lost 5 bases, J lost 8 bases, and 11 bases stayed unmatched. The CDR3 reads CASRSAGTGTYEQFF. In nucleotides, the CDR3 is TGTGCCAGCAGATCCGCCGGGACAGGGACGTATGAGCAGTTCTTC.

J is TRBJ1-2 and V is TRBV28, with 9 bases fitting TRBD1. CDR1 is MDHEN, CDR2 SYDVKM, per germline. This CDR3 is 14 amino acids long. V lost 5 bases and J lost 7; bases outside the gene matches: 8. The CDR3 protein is CASSKRDRVSGYTF. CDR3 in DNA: TGTGCCAGCAGTAAAAGGGACAGGGTCTCTGGCTACACCTTC.

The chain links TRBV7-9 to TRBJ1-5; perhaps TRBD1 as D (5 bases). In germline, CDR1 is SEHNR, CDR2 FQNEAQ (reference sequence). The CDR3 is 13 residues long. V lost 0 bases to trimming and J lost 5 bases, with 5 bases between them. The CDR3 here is CASSLARDQPQHF. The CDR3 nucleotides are TGTGCCAGCAGCTTAGCCAGGGATCAGCCCCAGCATTTT. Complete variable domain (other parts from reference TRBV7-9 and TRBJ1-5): DTGVSQNPRHKITKRGQNVTFRCDPISEHNRLYWYRQTLGQGPEFLTYFQNEAQLEKSRLLSDRFSAERPKGSFSTLEIQRTEQGDSAMYLCASSLARDQPQHFGDGTRLSIL.

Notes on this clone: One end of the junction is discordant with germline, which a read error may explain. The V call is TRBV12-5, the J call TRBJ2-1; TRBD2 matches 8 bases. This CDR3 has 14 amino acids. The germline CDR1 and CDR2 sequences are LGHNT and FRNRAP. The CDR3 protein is CASGLGGLARPLVF. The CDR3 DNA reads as TGTGCTAGTGGTTTGGGCGGACTAGCCCGGCCGTTAGTCTTC.

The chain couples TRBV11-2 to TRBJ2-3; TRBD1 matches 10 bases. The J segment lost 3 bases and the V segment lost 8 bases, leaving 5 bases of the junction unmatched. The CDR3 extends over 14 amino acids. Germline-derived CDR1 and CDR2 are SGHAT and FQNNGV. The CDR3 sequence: CASLRDRGTDTQYF. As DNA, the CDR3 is TGTGCCAGCCTCCGGGACAGGGGAACAGATACGCAGTATTTT.

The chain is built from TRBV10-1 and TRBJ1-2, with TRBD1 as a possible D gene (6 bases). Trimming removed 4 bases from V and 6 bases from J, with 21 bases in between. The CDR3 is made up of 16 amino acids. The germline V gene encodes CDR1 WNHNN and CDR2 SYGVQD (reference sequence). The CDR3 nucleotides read TGCGCCAGCAGTGCAAGCTTGGGGGGGGGCGCGGATGGCTACACCTTC. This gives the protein CASSASLGGGADGYTF.

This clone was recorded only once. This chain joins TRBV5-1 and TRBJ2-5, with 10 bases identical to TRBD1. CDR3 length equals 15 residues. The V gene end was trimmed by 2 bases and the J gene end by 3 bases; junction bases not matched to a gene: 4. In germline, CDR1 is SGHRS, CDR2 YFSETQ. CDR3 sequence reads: CASSFYGTGEETQYF. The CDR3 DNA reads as TGCGCCAGCAGCTTTTACGGGACAGGGGAAGAGACCCAGTACTTC.

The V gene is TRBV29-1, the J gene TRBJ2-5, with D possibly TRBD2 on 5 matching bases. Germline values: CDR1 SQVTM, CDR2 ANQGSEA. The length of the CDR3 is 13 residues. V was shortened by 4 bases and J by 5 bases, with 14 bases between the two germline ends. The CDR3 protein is CSVGKRLLETQYF. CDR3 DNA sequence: TGCAGCGTTGGAAAGCGGCTCCTCGAGACCCAGTACTTC.

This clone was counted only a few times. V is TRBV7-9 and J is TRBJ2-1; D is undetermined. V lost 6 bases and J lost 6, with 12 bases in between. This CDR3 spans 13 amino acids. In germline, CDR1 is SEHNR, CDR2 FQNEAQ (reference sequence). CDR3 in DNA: TGTGCCAGCAGTCCAAAAGCGCGCAATGAGCAGTTCTTC. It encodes CASSPKARNEQFF. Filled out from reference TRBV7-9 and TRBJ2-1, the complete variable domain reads DTGVSQNPRHKITKRGQNVTFRCDPISEHNRLYWYRQTLGQGPEFLTYFQNEAQLEKSRLLSDRFSAERPKGSFSTLEIQRTEQGDSAMYLCASSPKARNEQFFGPGTRLTVL.

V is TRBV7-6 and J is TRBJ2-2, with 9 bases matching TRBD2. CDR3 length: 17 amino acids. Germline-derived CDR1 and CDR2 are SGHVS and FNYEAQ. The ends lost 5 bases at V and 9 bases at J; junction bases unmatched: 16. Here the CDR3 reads CASSPRGASGNIRELFF. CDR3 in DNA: TGTGCCAGCAGCCCTAGGGGGGCTAGCGGGAATATCAGGGAGCTGTTTTTT.

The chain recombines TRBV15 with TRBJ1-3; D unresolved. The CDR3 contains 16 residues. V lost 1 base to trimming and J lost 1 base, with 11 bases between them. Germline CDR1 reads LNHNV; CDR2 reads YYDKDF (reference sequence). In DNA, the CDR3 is TGTGCCACCAGCAGAGTCCGGGGAAAATCTGGAAACACCATATATTTT. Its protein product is CATSRVRGKSGNTIYF.

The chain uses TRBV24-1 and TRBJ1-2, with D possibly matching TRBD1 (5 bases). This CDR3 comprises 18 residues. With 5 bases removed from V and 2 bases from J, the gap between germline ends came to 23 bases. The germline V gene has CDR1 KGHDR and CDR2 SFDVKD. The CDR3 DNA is TGTGCCACCAGTGGTCCCGCCCCAGGGCCGACGTGGAACTATGGCTACACCTTC. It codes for CATSGPAPGPTWNYGYTF.

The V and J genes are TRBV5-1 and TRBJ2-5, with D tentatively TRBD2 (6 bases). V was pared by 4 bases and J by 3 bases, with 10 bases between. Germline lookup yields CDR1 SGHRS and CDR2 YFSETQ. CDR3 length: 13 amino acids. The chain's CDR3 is CASSGTGEETQYF. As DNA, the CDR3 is TGCGCCAGCAGCGGAACGGGGGAAGAGACCCAGTACTTC.

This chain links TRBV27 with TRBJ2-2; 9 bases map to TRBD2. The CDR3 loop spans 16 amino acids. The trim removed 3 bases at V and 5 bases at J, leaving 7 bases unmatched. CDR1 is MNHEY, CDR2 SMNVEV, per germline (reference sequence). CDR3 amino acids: CASSLWLAGDTGELFF. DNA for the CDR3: TGTGCCAGCAGTTTGTGGTTAGCGGGGGATACCGGGGAGCTGTTTTTT.

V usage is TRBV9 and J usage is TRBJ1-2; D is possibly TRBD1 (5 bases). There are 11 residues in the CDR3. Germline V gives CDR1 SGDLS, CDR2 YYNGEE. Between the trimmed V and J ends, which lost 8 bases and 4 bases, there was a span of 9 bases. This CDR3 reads CASWGVYGYTF. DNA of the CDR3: TGTGCCAGTTGGGGGGTCTATGGCTACACCTTC.

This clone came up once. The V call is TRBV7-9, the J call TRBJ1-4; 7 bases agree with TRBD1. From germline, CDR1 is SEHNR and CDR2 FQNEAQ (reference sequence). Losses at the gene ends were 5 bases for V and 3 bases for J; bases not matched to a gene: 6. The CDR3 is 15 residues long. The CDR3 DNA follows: TGTGCCAGCAGCAACAGGGGCGCAGCTAATGAAAAACTGTTTTTT. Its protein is CASSNRGAANEKLFF.

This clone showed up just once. This CDR3 is CASSFQGLGAEAFF. The CDR3 nucleotides are TGTGCCAGCAGTTTCCAGGGGTTGGGCGCTGAAGCTTTCTTT. The J gene is TRBJ1-1, the V gene TRBV28; possibly TRBD1 for D (6 bases). CDR1 is MDHEN, CDR2 SYDVKM, per germline. V gave up 3 bases and J gave up 6 bases, with 14 bases separating them. The CDR3 spans 14 residues.

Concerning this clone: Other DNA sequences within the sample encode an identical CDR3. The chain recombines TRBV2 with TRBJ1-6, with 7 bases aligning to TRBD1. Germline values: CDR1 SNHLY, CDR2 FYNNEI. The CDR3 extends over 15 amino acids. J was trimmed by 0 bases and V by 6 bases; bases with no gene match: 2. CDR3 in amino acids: CASRDRSSYNSPLHF. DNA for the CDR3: TGTGCCAGCAGGGACAGGAGCTCCTATAATTCACCCCTCCACTTT. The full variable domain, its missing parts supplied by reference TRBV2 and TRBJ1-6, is EPEVTQTPSHQVTQMGQEVILRCVPISNHLYFYWYRQILGQKVEFLVSFYNNEISEKSEIFDDQFSVERPDGSNFTLKIRSTKLEDSAMYFCASRDRSSYNSPLHFGNGTRLTVT.

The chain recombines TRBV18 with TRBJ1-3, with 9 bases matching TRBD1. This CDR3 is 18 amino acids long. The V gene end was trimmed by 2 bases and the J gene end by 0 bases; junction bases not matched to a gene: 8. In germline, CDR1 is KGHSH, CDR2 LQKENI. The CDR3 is CASSPRGTGPVSGNTIYF. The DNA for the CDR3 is TGTGCCAGCTCACCAAGGGGGACAGGGCCCGTCTCTGGAAACACCATATATTTT.

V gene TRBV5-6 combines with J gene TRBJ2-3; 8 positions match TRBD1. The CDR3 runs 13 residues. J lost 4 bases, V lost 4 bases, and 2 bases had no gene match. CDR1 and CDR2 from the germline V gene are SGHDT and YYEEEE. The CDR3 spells CASSTDRADTQYF. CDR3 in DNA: TGTGCCAGCAGCACGGACAGGGCAGATACGCAGTATTTT.

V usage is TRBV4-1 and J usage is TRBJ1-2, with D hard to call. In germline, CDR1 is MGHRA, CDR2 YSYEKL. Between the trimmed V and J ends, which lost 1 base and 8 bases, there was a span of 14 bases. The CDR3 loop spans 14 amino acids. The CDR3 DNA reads TGCGCCAGCAGCCAAGTAACGGTGGTGAACGGCTACACCTTC. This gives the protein CASSQVTVVNGYTF.

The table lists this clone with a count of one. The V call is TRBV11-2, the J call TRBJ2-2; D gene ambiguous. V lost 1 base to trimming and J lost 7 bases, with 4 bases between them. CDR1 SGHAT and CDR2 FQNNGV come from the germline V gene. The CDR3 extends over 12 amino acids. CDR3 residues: CASSLARGELFF. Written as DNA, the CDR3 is TGTGCCAGCAGCTTAGCCCGCGGGGAGCTGTTTTTT. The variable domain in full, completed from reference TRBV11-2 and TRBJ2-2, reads EAGVAQSPRYKIIEKRQSVAFWCNPISGHATLYWYQQILGQGPKLLIQFQNNGVVDDSQLPKDRFSAERLKGVDSTLKIQPAKLEDSAVYLCASSLARGELFFGEGSRLTVL.

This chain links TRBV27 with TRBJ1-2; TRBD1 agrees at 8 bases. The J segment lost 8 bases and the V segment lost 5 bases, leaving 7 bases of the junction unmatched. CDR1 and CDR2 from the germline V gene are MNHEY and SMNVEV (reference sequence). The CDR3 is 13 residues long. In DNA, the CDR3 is TGTGCCAGCAGTGCGGACAGGGTTGGCGGCTACACCTTC. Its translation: CASSADRVGGYTF.

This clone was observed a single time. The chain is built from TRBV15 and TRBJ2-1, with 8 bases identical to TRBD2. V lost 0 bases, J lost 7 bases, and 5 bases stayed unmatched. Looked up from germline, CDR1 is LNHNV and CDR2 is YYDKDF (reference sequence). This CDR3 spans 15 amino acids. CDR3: CATSRDGQRGNEQFF. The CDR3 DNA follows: TGTGCCACCAGCAGAGATGGCCAGCGGGGGAATGAGCAGTTCTTC.

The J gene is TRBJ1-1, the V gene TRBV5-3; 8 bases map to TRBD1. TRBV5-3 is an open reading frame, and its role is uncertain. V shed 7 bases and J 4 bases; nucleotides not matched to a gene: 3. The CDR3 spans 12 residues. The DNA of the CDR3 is TGTGCCAGACAGGGGGCGGTCACTGAAGCTTTCTTT. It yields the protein CARQGAVTEAFF.

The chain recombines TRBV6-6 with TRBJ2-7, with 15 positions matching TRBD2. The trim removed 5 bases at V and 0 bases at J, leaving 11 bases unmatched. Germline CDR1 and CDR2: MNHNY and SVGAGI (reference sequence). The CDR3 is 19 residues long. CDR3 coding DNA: TGTGCCAGCAGTCCGGAGATTGGGACTAGCGGGAGGAGCTCCTACGAGCAGTACTTC. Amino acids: CASSPEIGTSGRSSYEQYF.